This is a list of T cell receptor beta chains from one sample in a study of long-term antiretroviral therapy in people with HIV. The assay was immunoSEQ multiplex PCR, and TCRdb's table has in-frame clones only and misses some. The sample shows approximately 37,000 clones, roughly 80% of them seen only once. The material was unsorted PBMCs, obtained 1 year after starting antiretroviral therapy. The receptors originated from a man younger than 35 with HIV. Each CDR3 is given with its conserved first and last residue. The D gene is left open where the match is weak. For some rows the clone size is stated as once, few or many, or as a class when expanded; others skip it.

J gene: TRBJ1-2
D gene: .
clone size: .
V gene: TRBV4-1
CDR3 protein: CASSQDKAAAGYTF
CDR3 DNA: TGCGCCAGCAGCCAAGATAAGGCAGCGGCAGGCTACACCTTC

J gene: TRBJ1-3
D gene: .
clone size: .
V gene: TRBV5-6
CDR3 protein: CASSLARGTHTIYF
CDR3 DNA: TGTGCCAGCAGCTTGGCCAGGGGAACCCACACCATATATTTT

J gene: TRBJ2-7
D gene: TRBD1
clone size: .
V gene: TRBV14
CDR3 protein: CASSQASGGTGNSYEQYF
CDR3 DNA: TGTGCCAGCAGCCAAGCCTCAGGGGGCACAGGAAACTCCTACGAGCAGTACTTC

J gene: TRBJ1-1
D gene: .
clone size: .
V gene: TRBV4-1
CDR3 protein: CASSQERGESRLAFF
CDR3 DNA: TGCGCCAGCAGCCAAGAACGAGGGGAGTCCCGGTTGGCTTTCTTT

J gene: TRBJ2-1
D gene: TRBD2
clone size: .
V gene: TRBV28
CDR3 protein: CASIPRGGRSSYNEQFF
CDR3 DNA: TGTGCCAGCATCCCGCGGGGGGGGCGGAGCTCCTACAATGAGCAGTTCTTC

J gene: TRBJ1-1
D gene: .
clone size: .
V gene: TRBV10-3
CDR3 protein: CAISESVTEAFF
CDR3 DNA: TGTGCCATCAGTGAGTCTGTCACTGAAGCTTTCTTT

J gene: TRBJ1-3
D gene: .
clone size: .
V gene: TRBV7-7
CDR3 protein: CASSLERGNTIYF
CDR3 DNA: TGTGCTAGCAGCTTAGAAAGGGGAAACACCATATATTTT

J gene: TRBJ1-1
D gene: .
clone size: .
V gene: TRBV12-5
CDR3 protein: CASGFLLGGWDTEAFF
CDR3 DNA: TGTGCTAGTGGTTTCCTGCTGGGGGGGTGGGACACTGAAGCTTTCTTT

J gene: TRBJ1-2
D gene: .
clone size: once
V gene: TRBV5-8
CDR3 protein: CASSLRSAPMGYTF
CDR3 DNA: TGTGCCAGCAGCTTAAGGTCGGCTCCTATGGGCTACACCTTC

J gene: TRBJ2-3
D gene: .
clone size: .
V gene: TRBV12-1
CDR3 protein: CASSFVSQAKGGTDTQYF
CDR3 DNA: TGTGCCAGCAGCTTTGTAAGTCAGGCGAAGGGAGGCACAGATACGCAGTATTTT

J gene: TRBJ2-7
D gene: .
clone size: .
V gene: TRBV5-4
CDR3 protein: CASSLGNYEQYF
CDR3 DNA: TGTGCCAGCAGCTTAGGAAACTACGAGCAGTACTTC

J gene: TRBJ1-2
D gene: TRBD1
clone size: .
V gene: TRBV27
CDR3 protein: CASSLTQAGGINYGYTF
CDR3 DNA: TGTGCCAGCAGTTTAACACAGGCAGGGGGGATCAACTATGGCTACACCTTC